This T cell receptor beta chain is from a study of cytomegalovirus exposure and HLA in healthy donors. Study details: Researchers previously reported finding more than 100 million unique TCR beta sequences from about 179 million T cells.

Comments on this clone: Its antigen is as yet unknown.

This CDR3 region has 14 residues. Germline V gene data show CDR1 as MNHEY and CDR2 as SMNVEV (reference sequence). Trimming cost V 8 bases and J 4 bases; bases outside gene matches: 4. Study conclusions and caveats: TRBV6-2, TRBV6-3 and some other V segments were excluded as indistinguishable.

The study ran its PCR with 60 Vbeta and 13 Jbeta primers. Sequenced by immunoSEQ multiplex PCR; TCRdb stores in-frame clones only, minus some. The sample's table shows 150,000 or so clones. The source of this sequence is a man aged 30 to 45 in good health and CMV-seronegative. Sequencing was performed on PBMCs. This rearrangement joins TRBV27 to TRBJ1-5; 11 bases align to TRBD1. CDR3 loop: CASGQGARNQPQHF. The CDR3 region has the DNA TGTGCCAGCGGACAGGGGGCTCGAAATCAGCCCCAGCATTTT.